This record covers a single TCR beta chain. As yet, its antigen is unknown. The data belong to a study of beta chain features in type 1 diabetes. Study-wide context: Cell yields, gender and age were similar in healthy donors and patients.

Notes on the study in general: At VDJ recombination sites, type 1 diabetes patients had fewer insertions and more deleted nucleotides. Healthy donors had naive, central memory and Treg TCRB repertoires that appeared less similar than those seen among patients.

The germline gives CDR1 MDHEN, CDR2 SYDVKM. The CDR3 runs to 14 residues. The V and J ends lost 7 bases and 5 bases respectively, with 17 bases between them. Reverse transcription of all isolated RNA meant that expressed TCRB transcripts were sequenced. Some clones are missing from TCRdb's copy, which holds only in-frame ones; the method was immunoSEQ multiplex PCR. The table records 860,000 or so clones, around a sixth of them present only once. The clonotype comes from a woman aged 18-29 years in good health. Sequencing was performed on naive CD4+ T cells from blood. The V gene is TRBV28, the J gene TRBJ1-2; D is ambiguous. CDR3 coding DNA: TGTGCCAGCACCCCCTATGCGCGGGGATATGGCTACACCTTC. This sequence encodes CASTPYARGYGYTF.